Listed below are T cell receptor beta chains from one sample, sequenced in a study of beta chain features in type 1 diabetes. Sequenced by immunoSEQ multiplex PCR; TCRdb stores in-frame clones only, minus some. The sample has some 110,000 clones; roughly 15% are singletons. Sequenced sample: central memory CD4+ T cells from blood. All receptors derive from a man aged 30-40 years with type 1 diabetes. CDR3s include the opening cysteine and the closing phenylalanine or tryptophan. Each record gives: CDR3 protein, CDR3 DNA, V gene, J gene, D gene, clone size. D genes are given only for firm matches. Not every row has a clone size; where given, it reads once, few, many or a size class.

CDR3 protein: CASSVSEGDRSPLHF
CDR3 DNA: TGTGCCAGCAGCGTTTCCGAGGGTGATCGATCACCCCTCCACTTT
V gene: TRBV9
J gene: TRBJ1-6
D gene: .
clone size: .

CDR3 protein: CASSSYTGELFF
CDR3 DNA: TGTGCCAGCAGCTCTTATACCGGGGAGCTGTTTTTT
V gene: TRBV7-2
J gene: TRBJ2-2
D gene: .
clone size: .

CDR3 protein: CASSRTGGREQYF
CDR3 DNA: TGTGCCAGCAGCCGGACCGGGGGGCGCGAGCAGTACTTC
V gene: TRBV7-2
J gene: TRBJ2-7
D gene: .
clone size: few

CDR3 protein: CASSQERGGADTQYF
CDR3 DNA: TGTGCCAGCAGCCAAGAACGCGGGGGGGCAGATACGCAGTATTTT
V gene: TRBV4-2
J gene: TRBJ2-3
D gene: TRBD2
clone size: .

CDR3 protein: CASSGGAGEDIQYF
CDR3 DNA: TGTGCCAGTAGCGGGGGGGCAGGTGAGGACATTCAGTACTTC
V gene: TRBV19
J gene: TRBJ2-4
D gene: TRBD2
clone size: many

CDR3 protein: CAWSGLAGATDTQYF
CDR3 DNA: TGTGCCTGGAGTGGACTAGCGGGGGCCACAGATACGCAGTATTTT
V gene: TRBV30
J gene: TRBJ2-3
D gene: TRBD2
clone size: .

CDR3 protein: CASSPGEWRTNEQFF
CDR3 DNA: TGTGCCAGCAGCCCCGGGGAGTGGCGAACCAATGAGCAGTTCTTC
V gene: TRBV7-9
J gene: TRBJ2-1
D gene: .
clone size: medium-sized

CDR3 protein: CASSQTGTGSVGYTF
CDR3 DNA: TGCGCCAGCAGCCAGACAGGGACAGGCTCTGTTGGCTACACCTTC
V gene: TRBV4-3
J gene: TRBJ1-2
D gene: TRBD1
clone size: few

CDR3 protein: CASSQGGGGELFF
CDR3 DNA: TGCGCCAGCAGCCAAGGGGGAGGCGGGGAGCTGTTTTTT
V gene: TRBV4-3
J gene: TRBJ2-2
D gene: .
clone size: .

CDR3 protein: CASSPRTGTSDTQYF
CDR3 DNA: TGTGCCAGCAGCCCCCGGACAGGGACCTCAGATACGCAGTATTTT
V gene: TRBV7-2
J gene: TRBJ2-3
D gene: TRBD1
clone size: .

CDR3 protein: CASSLGLYYTDTQYF
CDR3 DNA: TGTGCCAGCAGTTTAGGCCTATACTACACAGATACGCAGTATTTT
V gene: TRBV6-5
J gene: TRBJ2-3
D gene: .
clone size: few

CDR3 protein: CSASDRGRRYGYTF
CDR3 DNA: TGCAGCGCATCGGACAGGGGGCGTAGGTACGGCTACACCTTC
V gene: TRBV29-1
J gene: TRBJ1-2
D gene: TRBD1
clone size: .

CDR3 protein: CASVVGARNQPQHF
CDR3 DNA: TGTGCCAGCGTAGTGGGGGCAAGGAATCAGCCCCAGCATTTT
V gene: TRBV28
J gene: TRBJ1-5
D gene: .
clone size: .

CDR3 protein: CASSPFWRSRGYTF
CDR3 DNA: TGTGCCAGCAGCCCCTTTTGGAGGAGTAGGGGCTACACCTTC
V gene: TRBV7-2
J gene: TRBJ1-2
D gene: .
clone size: many

CDR3 protein: CATTPRRQNEETQYF
CDR3 DNA: TGTGCCACTACCCCTCGGAGGCAGAACGAAGAGACCCAGTACTTC
V gene: TRBV6-6
J gene: TRBJ2-5
D gene: .
clone size: .

CDR3 protein: CAWSVKDSWGNYGYTF
CDR3 DNA: TGTGCCTGGAGTGTGAAGGATTCTTGGGGAAACTATGGCTACACCTTC
V gene: TRBV30
J gene: TRBJ1-2
D gene: .
clone size: .

CDR3 protein: CASSVAFDNTIYF
CDR3 DNA: TGTGCCAGCAGCGTAGCTTTTGACAACACCATATATTTT
V gene: TRBV9
J gene: TRBJ1-3
D gene: .
clone size: few

CDR3 protein: CASSQDGTTGYTF
CDR3 DNA: TGCGCCAGCAGCCAAGACGGGACAACTGGCTACACCTTC
V gene: TRBV4-3
J gene: TRBJ1-2
D gene: .
clone size: many

CDR3 protein: CSVESAGVSLDTQYF
CDR3 DNA: TGCAGCGTTGAAAGCGCAGGGGTTAGCTTAGATACGCAGTATTTT
V gene: TRBV29-1
J gene: TRBJ2-3
D gene: .
clone size: few

CDR3 protein: CASSAGRGARGYTF
CDR3 DNA: TGTGCCAGCAGCGCAGGACGGGGGGCGCGCGGCTACACCTTC
V gene: TRBV7-2
J gene: TRBJ1-2
D gene: .
clone size: .

CDR3 protein: CASSQGGGAGQETQYF
CDR3 DNA: TGCGCCAGCAGCCAAGGAGGGGGCGCCGGACAAGAGACCCAGTACTTC
V gene: TRBV4-1
J gene: TRBJ2-5
D gene: TRBD1
clone size: .

CDR3 protein: CSATGRDGTDTQYF
CDR3 DNA: TGCAGCGCCACCGGTAGGGATGGGACAGATACGCAGTATTTT
V gene: TRBV29-1
J gene: TRBJ2-3
D gene: .
clone size: many

CDR3 protein: CAWSSARVGRGNSPLHF
CDR3 DNA: TGTGCCTGGAGCTCCGCTCGTGTTGGCCGGGGGAATTCACCCCTCCACTTT
V gene: TRBV30
J gene: TRBJ1-6
D gene: .
clone size: few

CDR3 protein: CASSPLGNEKLFF
CDR3 DNA: TGTGCCAGCAGCCCTCTGGGAAATGAAAAACTGTTTTTT
V gene: TRBV7-8
J gene: TRBJ1-4
D gene: .
clone size: .

CDR3 protein: CASSNLPSGGGTDTQYF
CDR3 DNA: TGTGCCAGCAGCAACCTCCCTAGCGGGGGAGGCACAGATACGCAGTATTTT
V gene: TRBV5-6
J gene: TRBJ2-3
D gene: TRBD2
clone size: .

CDR3 protein: CASSDRPYGYTF
CDR3 DNA: TGTGCCAGCAGTGACAGGCCCTATGGCTACACCTTC
V gene: TRBV25-1
J gene: TRBJ1-2
D gene: .
clone size: .

CDR3 protein: CASSVASWGPNYEQYF
CDR3 DNA: TGTGCCAGCAGTGTAGCAAGTTGGGGCCCGAACTACGAGCAGTACTTC
V gene: TRBV28
J gene: TRBJ2-7
D gene: .
clone size: .

CDR3 protein: CASSLATDTQYF
CDR3 DNA: TGTGCCAGCAGTTTAGCCACAGATACGCAGTATTTT
V gene: TRBV27
J gene: TRBJ2-3
D gene: .
clone size: few

CDR3 protein: CAWTGFSSGYTF
CDR3 DNA: TGTGCCTGGACAGGGTTTAGCTCTGGCTACACCTTC
V gene: TRBV30
J gene: TRBJ1-2
D gene: .
clone size: few

CDR3 protein: CASSLLGELDTQYF
CDR3 DNA: TGTGCCAGCAGCTTGTTAGGGGAACTGGATACGCAGTATTTT
V gene: TRBV5-4
J gene: TRBJ2-3
D gene: .
clone size: .

CDR3 protein: CASSSQGTEAFF
CDR3 DNA: TGTGCCAGCAGCAGTCAGGGAACTGAAGCTTTCTTT
V gene: TRBV5-4
J gene: TRBJ1-1
D gene: .
clone size: .

CDR3 protein: CAISERQSNQPQHF
CDR3 DNA: TGTGCCATCAGTGAGCGCCAGAGCAATCAGCCCCAGCATTTT
V gene: TRBV10-3
J gene: TRBJ1-5
D gene: .
clone size: few

CDR3 protein: CSLRKYNEQFF
CDR3 DNA: TGCAGCCTCCGGAAATACAATGAGCAGTTCTTC
V gene: TRBV29-1
J gene: TRBJ2-1
D gene: .
clone size: few

CDR3 protein: CASSPWGGQETQYF
CDR3 DNA: TGTGCCAGCAGCCCGTGGGGGGGCCAAGAGACCCAGTACTTC
V gene: TRBV7-2
J gene: TRBJ2-5
D gene: TRBD2
clone size: few

CDR3 protein: CSVVNWDTQYF
CDR3 DNA: TGCAGCGTTGTGAATTGGGATACGCAGTATTTT
V gene: TRBV29-1
J gene: TRBJ2-3
D gene: .
clone size: .

CDR3 protein: CASSQPFENEQYF
CDR3 DNA: TGTGCCAGCAGCCAACCTTTCGAGAACGAGCAGTACTTC
V gene: TRBV9
J gene: TRBJ2-7
D gene: .
clone size: few

CDR3 protein: CASSLEGARGLFF
CDR3 DNA: TGTGCCAGCAGTTTAGAAGGGGCCAGGGGGCTGTTTTTT
V gene: TRBV28
J gene: TRBJ2-2
D gene: .
clone size: .

CDR3 protein: CASSLSGGNEQFF
CDR3 DNA: TGTGCCAGCAGCTTATCGGGGGGCAATGAGCAGTTCTTC
V gene: TRBV7-2
J gene: TRBJ2-1
D gene: TRBD2
clone size: few

CDR3 protein: CASSYRAAGADEQFF
CDR3 DNA: TGTGCCAGCAGTTACCGGGCAGCGGGGGCCGATGAGCAGTTCTTC
V gene: TRBV6-5
J gene: TRBJ2-1
D gene: TRBD2
clone size: many

CDR3 protein: CSVDRGGSDTQYF
CDR3 DNA: TGCAGCGTTGATCGCGGGGGTTCAGATACGCAGTATTTT
V gene: TRBV29-1
J gene: TRBJ2-3
D gene: TRBD2
clone size: few

CDR3 protein: CASSIGFRGRNEQFF
CDR3 DNA: TGTGCCAGTAGTATCGGCTTCAGGGGCAGGAATGAGCAGTTCTTC
V gene: TRBV19
J gene: TRBJ2-1
D gene: .
clone size: few

CDR3 protein: CAISHARDNQPQHF
CDR3 DNA: TGTGCCATCAGTCACGCAAGGGACAATCAGCCCCAGCATTTT
V gene: TRBV10-3
J gene: TRBJ1-5
D gene: .
clone size: few

CDR3 protein: CASTRSGGGRTQYF
CDR3 DNA: TGTGCCAGCACCCGTAGCGGGGGAGGTCGGACGCAGTATTTT
V gene: TRBV6-1
J gene: TRBJ2-3
D gene: TRBD2
clone size: .

CDR3 protein: CASSLGQGGTQYF
CDR3 DNA: TGTGCCAGCAGCTTAGGGCAGGGGGGGACCCAGTACTTC
V gene: TRBV7-7
J gene: TRBJ2-5
D gene: .
clone size: few

CDR3 protein: CASSSGTGRLDEQFF
CDR3 DNA: TGTGCCAGCAGTAGCGGGACAGGGAGGCTAGATGAGCAGTTCTTC
V gene: TRBV27
J gene: TRBJ2-1
D gene: TRBD1
clone size: few

CDR3 protein: CASSVVGTHEQFF
CDR3 DNA: TGTGCCAGCAGCGTAGTGGGTACCCATGAGCAGTTCTTC
V gene: TRBV9
J gene: TRBJ2-1
D gene: .
clone size: few

CDR3 protein: CASSRDSNTDTQYF
CDR3 DNA: TGTGCCAGCAGCCGGGACAGCAACACAGATACGCAGTATTTT
V gene: TRBV7-7
J gene: TRBJ2-3
D gene: TRBD1
clone size: few

CDR3 protein: CSVERQVGVAEAFF
CDR3 DNA: TGCAGCGTTGAGCGACAGGTTGGAGTTGCTGAAGCTTTCTTT
V gene: TRBV29-1
J gene: TRBJ1-1
D gene: .
clone size: .

CDR3 protein: CASSLAWAATGNEQFF
CDR3 DNA: TGCGCCAGCAGCTTGGCGTGGGCGGCTACAGGCAATGAGCAGTTCTTC
V gene: TRBV5-1
J gene: TRBJ2-1
D gene: .
clone size: few

CDR3 protein: CASSDPPKPLHF
CDR3 DNA: TGTGCCAGCAGTGACCCTCCTAAGCCCCTCCACTTT
V gene: TRBV25-1
J gene: TRBJ1-6
D gene: .
clone size: few

CDR3 protein: CASSFFLDRGLDEDYTF
CDR3 DNA: TGTGCCAGCAGTTTTTTTTTGGACAGGGGGCTTGATGAGGACTACACCTTC
V gene: TRBV25-1
J gene: TRBJ1-2
D gene: TRBD1
clone size: .

CDR3 protein: CASSSQGAILTEAFF
CDR3 DNA: TGTGCCAGCAGCTCGCAGGGGGCGATTCTCACTGAAGCTTTCTTT
V gene: TRBV7-8
J gene: TRBJ1-1
D gene: TRBD1
clone size: .

CDR3 protein: CASSRDAGLSEQYF
CDR3 DNA: TGTGCCAGCAGTCGTGATGCAGGATTAAGCGAGCAGTACTTC
V gene: TRBV6-5
J gene: TRBJ2-7
D gene: .
clone size: few

CDR3 protein: CASSYGLPNEQFF
CDR3 DNA: TGTGCCAGCAGTTACGGGCTACCCAATGAGCAGTTCTTC
V gene: TRBV6-6
J gene: TRBJ2-1
D gene: .
clone size: .

CDR3 protein: CASSNYIRSYEQYF
CDR3 DNA: TGTGCCAGCAGCAACTACATCCGCTCCTACGAGCAGTACTTC
V gene: TRBV2
J gene: TRBJ2-7
D gene: .
clone size: .